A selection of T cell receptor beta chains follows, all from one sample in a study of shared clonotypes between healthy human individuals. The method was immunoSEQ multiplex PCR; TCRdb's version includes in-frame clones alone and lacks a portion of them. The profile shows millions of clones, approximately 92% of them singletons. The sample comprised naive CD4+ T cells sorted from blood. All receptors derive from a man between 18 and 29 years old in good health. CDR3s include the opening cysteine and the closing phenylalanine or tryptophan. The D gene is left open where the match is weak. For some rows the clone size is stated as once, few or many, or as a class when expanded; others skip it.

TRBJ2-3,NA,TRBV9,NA,CASSVGPGDTQYF,TGTGCCAGCAGCGTAGGTCCCGGGGATACGCAGTATTTT
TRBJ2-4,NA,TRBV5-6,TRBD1,CASSFRDRGNIQYF,TGTGCCAGCAGCTTCCGGGACAGGGGGAACATTCAGTACTTC
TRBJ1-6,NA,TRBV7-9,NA,CASSLAGEALHF,TGTGCCAGCAGCTTAGCCGGGGAGGCCCTCCACTTT
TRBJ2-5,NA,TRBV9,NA,CASSSLGRRGRETQYF,TGTGCCAGCAGCTCCCTGGGCCGCCGCGGGCGAGAGACCCAGTACTTC
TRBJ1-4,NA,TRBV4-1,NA,CASSQAGGASEKLFF,TGCGCCAGCAGCCAAGCTGGGGGCGCGAGTGAAAAACTGTTTTTT
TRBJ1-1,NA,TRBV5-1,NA,CASRNDLNRNTEAFF,TGCGCCAGCAGAAACGACCTAAATCGGAACACTGAAGCTTTCTTT
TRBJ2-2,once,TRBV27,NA,CASSSRGNTGELFF,TGTGCCAGCAGTTCCAGGGGAAACACCGGGGAGCTGTTTTTT
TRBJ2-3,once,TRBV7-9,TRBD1,CASSFRQGTGTDTQYF,TGTGCCAGCAGCTTCCGACAGGGTACTGGTACGGATACGCAGTATTTT
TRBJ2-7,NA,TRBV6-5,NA,CASRKGGLANEQYF,TGTGCCAGCAGAAAAGGGGGGCTAGCTAACGAGCAGTACTTC
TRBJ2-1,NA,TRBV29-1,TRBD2,CSVRLAGYNEQFF,TGCAGCGTCAGACTAGCGGGTTACAATGAGCAGTTCTTC
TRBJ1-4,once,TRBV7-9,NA,CASSLGGTTNEKLFF,TGTGCCAGCAGCTTGGGGGGAACGACTAATGAAAAACTGTTTTTT
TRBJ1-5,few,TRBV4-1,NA,CASSQVGNNQPQHF,TGCGCCAGCAGCCAAGTGGGCAACAATCAGCCCCAGCATTTT
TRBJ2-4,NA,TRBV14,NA,CASSQATRYIQYF,TGTGCCAGCAGCCAAGCGACCAGGTACATTCAGTACTTC
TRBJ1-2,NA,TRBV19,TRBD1,CASSGTGVPSYGYTF,TGTGCCAGTAGCGGGACAGGGGTTCCCTCTTATGGCTACACCTTC
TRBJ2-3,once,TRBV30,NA,CAWSFGLMGLTDTQYF,TGTGCCTGGAGTTTCGGACTGATGGGCCTCACAGATACGCAGTATTTT
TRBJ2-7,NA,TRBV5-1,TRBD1,CASSPRDRDNEQYF,TGCGCCAGCAGCCCCCGGGACAGGGACAACGAGCAGTACTTC
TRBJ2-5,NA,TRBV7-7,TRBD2,CASSLLGGQETQYF,TGTGCTAGCAGCTTACTCGGGGGGCAAGAGACCCAGTACTTC
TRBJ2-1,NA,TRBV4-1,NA,CASSQDRQSYNEQFF,TGCGCCAGCAGCCAAGATCGACAGTCCTACAATGAGCAGTTCTTC
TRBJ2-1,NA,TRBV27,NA,CASSPGRRSSYNEQFF,TGTGCCAGCAGTCCGGGACGAAGAAGCTCCTACAATGAGCAGTTCTTC
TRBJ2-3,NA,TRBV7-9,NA,CASSRSGTGHRTDTQYF,TGTGCCAGCAGCCGGTCGGGGACGGGACACAGAACAGATACGCAGTATTTT
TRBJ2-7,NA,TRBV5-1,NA,CASTLSHEQYF,TGCGCCAGCACCCTGTCTCACGAGCAGTACTTC
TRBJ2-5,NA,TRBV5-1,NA,CASSLGDSQETQYF,TGCGCCAGCAGCTTGGGCGACAGTCAAGAGACCCAGTACTTC
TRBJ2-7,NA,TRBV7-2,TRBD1,CASSLGTGNYEQYF,TGTGCCAGCAGCTTGGGGACAGGGAACTACGAGCAGTACTTC
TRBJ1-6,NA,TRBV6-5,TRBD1,CASIGQGANSPLHF,TGTGCCAGCATAGGACAGGGGGCGAATTCACCCCTCCACTTT
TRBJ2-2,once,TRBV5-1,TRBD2,CASGLAGGLNTGELFF,TGCGCCAGCGGACTAGCGGGGGGTTTGAACACCGGGGAGCTGTTTTTT
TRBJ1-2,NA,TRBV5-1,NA,CASSNGDGNYGYTF,TGCGCCAGCAGCAACGGGGACGGAAACTATGGCTACACCTTC
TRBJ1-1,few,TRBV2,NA,CASSEEGGTEAFF,TGTGCCAGCAGTGAAGAGGGGGGCACTGAAGCTTTCTTT
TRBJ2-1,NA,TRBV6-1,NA,CASSVGASSYNEQFF,TGTGCCAGCAGTGTTGGGGCGAGCTCCTACAATGAGCAGTTCTTC
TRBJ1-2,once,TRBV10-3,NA,CAIRGMGGYTF,TGTGCCATCAGAGGGATGGGGGGCTACACCTTC
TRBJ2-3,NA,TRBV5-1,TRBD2,CASRGGAHLGADTQYF,TGCGCCAGCCGGGGGGGCGCTCACCTCGGGGCAGATACGCAGTATTTT
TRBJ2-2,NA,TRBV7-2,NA,CASSLSTANTGELFF,TGTGCCAGCAGCCTTTCTACCGCGAACACCGGGGAGCTGTTTTTT
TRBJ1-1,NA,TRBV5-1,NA,CASSWAEVSTEAFF,TGCGCCAGCAGCTGGGCGGAGGTAAGCACTGAAGCTTTCTTT
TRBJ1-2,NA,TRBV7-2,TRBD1,CASSLIRGQGASYGYTF,TGTGCCAGCAGCTTAATTCGAGGACAGGGGGCAAGCTATGGCTACACCTTC
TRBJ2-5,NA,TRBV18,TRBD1,CASSLGRDRIVAETQYF,TGTGCCAGCTCACTAGGCCGGGACAGGATTGTTGCGGAGACCCAGTACTTC
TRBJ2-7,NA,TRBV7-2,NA,CASSVDSIVKYEQYF,TGTGCCAGCAGCGTAGACAGCATCGTTAAATACGAGCAGTACTTC
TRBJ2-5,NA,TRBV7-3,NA,CASSRGIQETQYF,TGTGCCAGCAGCCGAGGCATCCAAGAGACCCAGTACTTC
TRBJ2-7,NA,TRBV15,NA,CATSRDQGPYEQYF,TGTGCCACCAGCAGAGATCAGGGCCCCTACGAGCAGTACTTC